A selection of T cell receptor beta chains follows, all from one sample in a study of shared clonotypes between healthy human individuals. TCRdb keeps only in-frame clones here, not all; method: immunoSEQ multiplex PCR. The data contain approximately 2.5 million clones, 93% of them singletons. Specimen: naive CD4+ T cells from PBMCs. These receptors were collected from a man in his late teens or twenties in good health. Some clones in this sample may be carry-over from other donors' samples. The CDR3 runs from the conserved cysteine through the conserved F or W. Each record gives: V gene, D gene, J gene, clone size, CDR3 protein, CDR3 DNA. The D gene is left open where the match is weak. Clone size appears in some rows only: once, few, many, or a class for an expanded clone.

V gene: TRBV5-1
D gene: -
J gene: TRBJ1-1
clone size: -
CDR3 protein: CASSLTPNTEAFF
CDR3 DNA: TGCGCCAGCAGCCTGACACCTAACACTGAAGCTTTCTTT

V gene: TRBV11-2
D gene: TRBD2
J gene: TRBJ2-7
clone size: -
CDR3 protein: CASSSYHSGRADEQYF
CDR3 DNA: TGTGCCAGCAGCTCCTACCATAGCGGGAGGGCGGACGAGCAGTACTTC

V gene: TRBV28
D gene: TRBD1
J gene: TRBJ1-5
clone size: -
CDR3 protein: CASSLPGTDYQPQHF
CDR3 DNA: TGTGCCAGCAGTTTACCCGGGACAGATTATCAGCCCCAGCATTTT

V gene: TRBV15
D gene: -
J gene: TRBJ1-2
clone size: few
CDR3 protein: CATTPGRINYGYTF
CDR3 DNA: TGTGCCACCACGCCGGGACGGATTAACTATGGCTACACCTTC

V gene: TRBV5-1
D gene: TRBD2
J gene: TRBJ2-3
clone size: -
CDR3 protein: CASGRGRGSTDTQYF
CDR3 DNA: TGCGCCAGCGGGCGCGGGAGGGGTAGCACAGATACGCAGTATTTT

V gene: TRBV18
D gene: -
J gene: TRBJ1-5
clone size: -
CDR3 protein: CASSGSWSNQPQHF
CDR3 DNA: TGTGCCAGCTCTGGCAGTTGGAGCAATCAGCCCCAGCATTTT

V gene: TRBV6-5
D gene: -
J gene: TRBJ2-1
clone size: -
CDR3 protein: CASSLGGWEIGKQFF
CDR3 DNA: TGTGCCAGCAGCTTGGGGGGCTGGGAGATCGGTAAGCAGTTCTTC

V gene: TRBV19
D gene: TRBD2
J gene: TRBJ2-2
clone size: -
CDR3 protein: CASSTLAGFLELFF
CDR3 DNA: TGTGCCAGTAGTACCCTAGCGGGGTTTTTGGAGCTGTTTTTT

V gene: TRBV6-5
D gene: -
J gene: TRBJ2-4
clone size: -
CDR3 protein: CASSSFGGVAKNIQYF
CDR3 DNA: TGTGCCAGCAGTTCCTTCGGGGGAGTTGCCAAAAACATTCAGTACTTC

V gene: TRBV28
D gene: -
J gene: TRBJ1-2
clone size: -
CDR3 protein: CASSLRGAGYTF
CDR3 DNA: TGTGCCAGCAGTTTACGGGGGGCGGGCTACACCTTC

V gene: TRBV4-3
D gene: -
J gene: TRBJ2-2
clone size: -
CDR3 protein: CASSRSSTGELFF
CDR3 DNA: TGCGCCAGCAGCCGATCTAGCACCGGGGAGCTGTTTTTT

V gene: TRBV4-1
D gene: -
J gene: TRBJ2-7
clone size: -
CDR3 protein: CASSPGGSYEQYF
CDR3 DNA: TGCGCCAGCAGCCCCGGGGGCTCCTACGAGCAGTACTTC

V gene: TRBV19
D gene: -
J gene: TRBJ1-5
clone size: -
CDR3 protein: CASSPRDANQPQHF
CDR3 DNA: TGTGCCAGTAGTCCCAGGGACGCGAATCAGCCCCAGCATTTT

V gene: TRBV10-1
D gene: TRBD1
J gene: TRBJ2-3
clone size: -
CDR3 protein: CASSRTIDRGDTDTQYF
CDR3 DNA: TGCGCCAGCAGCCGGACCATAGACAGGGGGGACACAGATACGCAGTATTTT

V gene: TRBV11-2
D gene: TRBD2
J gene: TRBJ2-3
clone size: once
CDR3 protein: CASSLVSLAGSTDTQYF
CDR3 DNA: TGTGCCAGCAGCTTAGTATCGTTAGCGGGGTCCACAGATACGCAGTATTTT

V gene: TRBV10-3
D gene: TRBD2
J gene: TRBJ2-1
clone size: -
CDR3 protein: CAISEREAYNEQFF
CDR3 DNA: TGTGCCATCAGTGAGCGGGAGGCCTACAATGAGCAGTTCTTC

V gene: TRBV6-1
D gene: -
J gene: TRBJ2-2
clone size: -
CDR3 protein: CASSEDRWGVFGELFF
CDR3 DNA: TGTGCCAGCAGTGAAGACAGGTGGGGAGTTTTCGGGGAGCTGTTTTTT

V gene: TRBV9
D gene: -
J gene: TRBJ2-2
clone size: -
CDR3 protein: CASNVNTGELFF
CDR3 DNA: TGTGCCAGCAACGTGAACACCGGGGAGCTGTTTTTT

V gene: TRBV28
D gene: TRBD2
J gene: TRBJ2-7
clone size: -
CDR3 protein: CASSRPGTNYEQYF
CDR3 DNA: TGTGCCAGCAGCCGTCCGGGGACTAACTACGAGCAGTACTTC

V gene: TRBV11-3
D gene: TRBD2
J gene: TRBJ2-2
clone size: -
CDR3 protein: CASSPNRLAGGGTGELFF
CDR3 DNA: TGTGCCAGCAGCCCAAACCGACTAGCGGGAGGAGGAACCGGGGAGCTGTTTTTT

V gene: TRBV7-3
D gene: -
J gene: TRBJ2-1
clone size: once
CDR3 protein: CASSSTGPAEQFF
CDR3 DNA: TGTGCCAGCAGCTCAACCGGGCCGGCAGAGCAGTTCTTC

V gene: TRBV30
D gene: TRBD1
J gene: TRBJ1-2
clone size: -
CDR3 protein: CARDRDYGYTF
CDR3 DNA: TGTGCCCGGGACAGAGACTATGGCTACACCTTC

V gene: TRBV7-9
D gene: -
J gene: TRBJ2-5
clone size: -
CDR3 protein: CASSLGGGETQYF
CDR3 DNA: TGTGCCAGCAGCTTAGGCGGCGGGGAGACCCAGTACTTC

V gene: TRBV7-2
D gene: TRBD2
J gene: TRBJ2-3
clone size: -
CDR3 protein: CASSHWASGLTSTDTQYF
CDR3 DNA: TGTGCCAGCAGCCATTGGGCTAGCGGGCTTACAAGCACAGATACGCAGTATTTT

V gene: TRBV5-1
D gene: -
J gene: TRBJ1-4
clone size: -
CDR3 protein: CASSPDSTNEKLFF
CDR3 DNA: TGCGCCAGCAGCCCGGACAGTACAAATGAAAAACTGTTTTTT

V gene: TRBV30
D gene: -
J gene: TRBJ2-1
clone size: -
CDR3 protein: CAWIRGASYNEQFF
CDR3 DNA: TGTGCCTGGATTCGGGGGGCCTCCTACAATGAGCAGTTCTTC

V gene: TRBV28
D gene: TRBD1
J gene: TRBJ1-2
clone size: -
CDR3 protein: CASRPTGTGRKGGYTF
CDR3 DNA: TGTGCCAGCAGACCGACTGGGACAGGCCGGAAAGGGGGCTACACCTTC

V gene: TRBV28
D gene: TRBD1
J gene: TRBJ1-1
clone size: -
CDR3 protein: CGGYRGLLNTEAFF
CDR3 DNA: TGTGGGGGGTACAGGGGGCTCCTGAACACTGAAGCTTTCTTT

V gene: TRBV7-2
D gene: -
J gene: TRBJ2-1
clone size: -
CDR3 protein: CASSPRPGHSNEQFF
CDR3 DNA: TGTGCCAGCAGCCCCAGGCCGGGACACTCCAATGAGCAGTTCTTC

V gene: TRBV7-2
D gene: -
J gene: TRBJ1-2
clone size: -
CDR3 protein: CASSLALRVESYGYTF
CDR3 DNA: TGTGCCAGCAGCTTAGCGCTGAGGGTTGAGAGCTATGGCTACACCTTC

V gene: TRBV5-4
D gene: -
J gene: TRBJ1-1
clone size: -
CDR3 protein: CASSLESLGAMGNTEAFF
CDR3 DNA: TGTGCCAGCAGCTTGGAGTCCCTCGGGGCGATGGGGAACACTGAAGCTTTCTTT

V gene: TRBV10-3
D gene: -
J gene: TRBJ2-7
clone size: -
CDR3 protein: CAISETTGRTYEQYF
CDR3 DNA: TGTGCCATCAGTGAGACTACCGGGCGAACCTACGAGCAGTACTTC

V gene: TRBV18
D gene: -
J gene: TRBJ2-1
clone size: once
CDR3 protein: CASSPPVSRNEQFF
CDR3 DNA: TGTGCCAGCTCACCACCGGTTTCTAGAAATGAGCAGTTCTTC

V gene: TRBV5-1
D gene: -
J gene: TRBJ2-1
clone size: -
CDR3 protein: CASSLAVNNEQFF
CDR3 DNA: TGCGCCAGCAGCTTGGCAGTAAACAATGAGCAGTTCTTC

V gene: TRBV28
D gene: TRBD2
J gene: TRBJ2-4
clone size: once
CDR3 protein: CASSLSRGRESKNIQYF
CDR3 DNA: TGTGCCAGCAGTTTATCCCGCGGGAGGGAGTCCAAAAACATTCAGTACTTC

V gene: TRBV11-1
D gene: -
J gene: TRBJ2-7
clone size: once
CDR3 protein: CASSPHEQYF
CDR3 DNA: TGTGCCAGCAGCCCCCACGAGCAGTACTTC

V gene: TRBV19
D gene: -
J gene: TRBJ1-2
clone size: -
CDR3 protein: CASQDNYGYTF
CDR3 DNA: TGTGCCAGTCAAGATAACTATGGCTACACCTTC

V gene: TRBV2
D gene: TRBD1
J gene: TRBJ2-5
clone size: -
CDR3 protein: CASGIWDSREETQYF
CDR3 DNA: TGTGCCAGCGGGATATGGGACAGCCGGGAAGAGACCCAGTACTTC

V gene: TRBV7-9
D gene: -
J gene: TRBJ2-5
clone size: -
CDR3 protein: CASSRGRRLGETQYF
CDR3 DNA: TGTGCCAGCAGCCGAGGGAGAAGGTTGGGAGAGACCCAGTACTTC

V gene: TRBV5-1
D gene: -
J gene: TRBJ1-5
clone size: once
CDR3 protein: CASSLEGRNQPQHF
CDR3 DNA: TGCGCCAGCAGCTTGGAGGGTCGGAATCAGCCCCAGCATTTT

V gene: TRBV12-5
D gene: -
J gene: TRBJ2-3
clone size: -
CDR3 protein: CASGLTTTDTQYF
CDR3 DNA: TGTGCTAGTGGTTTGACTACTACAGATACGCAGTATTTT

V gene: TRBV7-9
D gene: TRBD1
J gene: TRBJ1-3
clone size: -
CDR3 protein: CASSYPDRAQYNSGNTIYF
CDR3 DNA: TGTGCCAGCAGTTATCCCGACAGGGCGCAATATAACTCTGGAAACACCATATATTTT

V gene: TRBV5-6
D gene: TRBD1
J gene: TRBJ2-1
clone size: -
CDR3 protein: CASSSGTEWYNEQFF
CDR3 DNA: TGTGCCAGCAGCTCCGGGACAGAGTGGTACAATGAGCAGTTCTTC

V gene: TRBV18
D gene: -
J gene: TRBJ2-3
clone size: -
CDR3 protein: CASSPRVISTDTQYF
CDR3 DNA: TGTGCCAGCTCACCTAGAGTTATCAGCACAGATACGCAGTATTTT

V gene: TRBV7-9
D gene: -
J gene: TRBJ2-5
clone size: -
CDR3 protein: CASSFGSQETQYF
CDR3 DNA: TGTGCCAGCAGCTTTGGCAGCCAAGAGACCCAGTACTTC

V gene: TRBV11-2
D gene: -
J gene: TRBJ2-2
clone size: -
CDR3 protein: CASSWPLLGELFF
CDR3 DNA: TGTGCCAGCAGCTGGCCCCTCCTCGGGGAGCTGTTTTTT

V gene: TRBV2
D gene: TRBD1
J gene: TRBJ1-2
clone size: -
CDR3 protein: CASRGQTIYGYTF
CDR3 DNA: TGTGCCAGCAGGGGACAGACCATCTATGGCTACACCTTC

V gene: TRBV25-1
D gene: -
J gene: TRBJ1-2
clone size: -
CDR3 protein: CASSEDGRDYGYTF
CDR3 DNA: TGTGCCAGCAGTGAGGACGGCAGGGACTATGGCTACACCTTC

V gene: TRBV27
D gene: TRBD2
J gene: TRBJ2-7
clone size: -
CDR3 protein: CASSTPAGGGTYEQYF
CDR3 DNA: TGTGCCAGCAGTACACCAGCCGGGGGGGGAACCTACGAGCAGTACTTC